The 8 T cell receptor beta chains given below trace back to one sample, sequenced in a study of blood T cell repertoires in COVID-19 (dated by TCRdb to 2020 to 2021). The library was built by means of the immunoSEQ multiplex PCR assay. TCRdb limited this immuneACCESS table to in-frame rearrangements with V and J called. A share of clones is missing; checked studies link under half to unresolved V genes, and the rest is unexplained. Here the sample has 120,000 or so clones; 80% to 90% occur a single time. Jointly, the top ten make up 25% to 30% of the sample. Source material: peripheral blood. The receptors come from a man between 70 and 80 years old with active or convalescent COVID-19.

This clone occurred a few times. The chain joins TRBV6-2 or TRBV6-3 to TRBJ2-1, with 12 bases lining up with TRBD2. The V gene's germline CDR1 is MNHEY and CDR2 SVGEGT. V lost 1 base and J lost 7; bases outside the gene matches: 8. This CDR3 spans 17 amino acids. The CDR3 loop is CASSYWPLAGGGNEQFF. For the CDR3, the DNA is TGTGCCAGCAGTTACTGGCCCCTAGCGGGAGGGGGGAATGAGCAGTTCTTC.

CDR3 amino acids: CASSPQDRAYGYTF. CDR3 coding DNA: TGTGCCAGCAGCCCCCAAGACAGGGCTTATGGCTACACCTTC. V gene TRBV11-2 combines with J gene TRBJ1-2, with TRBD1 matching over 7 bases. CDR1 is SGHAT, CDR2 FQNNGV, per germline. Germline trimming cut 5 bases from V and 5 bases from J; bases unmatched to any gene: 8. The CDR3 loop spans 14 amino acids.

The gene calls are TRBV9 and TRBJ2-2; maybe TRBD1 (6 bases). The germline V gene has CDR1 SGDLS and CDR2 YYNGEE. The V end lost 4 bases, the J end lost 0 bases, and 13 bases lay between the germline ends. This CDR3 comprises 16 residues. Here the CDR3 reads CASSPWGTTNTGELFF. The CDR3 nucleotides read TGTGCCAGCAGCCCGTGGGGGACAACGAACACCGGGGAGCTGTTTTTT.

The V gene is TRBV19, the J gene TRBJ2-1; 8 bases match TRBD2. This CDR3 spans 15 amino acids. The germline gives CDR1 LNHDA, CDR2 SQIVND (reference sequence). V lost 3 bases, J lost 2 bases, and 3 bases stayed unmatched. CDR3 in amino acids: CASSISAGAYNEQFF. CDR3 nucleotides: TGTGCCAGTAGTATCTCAGCGGGGGCCTACAATGAGCAGTTCTTC. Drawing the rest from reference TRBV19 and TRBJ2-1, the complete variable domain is DGGITQSPKYLFRKEGQNVTLSCEQNLNHDAMYWYRQDPGQGLRLIYYSQIVNDFQKGDIAEGYSVSREKKESFPLTVTSAQKNPTAFYLCASSISAGAYNEQFFGPGTRLTVL.

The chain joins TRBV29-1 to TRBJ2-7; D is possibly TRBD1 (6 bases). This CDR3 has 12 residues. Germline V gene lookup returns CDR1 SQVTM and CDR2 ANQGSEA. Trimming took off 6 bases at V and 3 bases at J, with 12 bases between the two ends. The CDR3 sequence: CSVSDRYYEQYF. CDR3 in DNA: TGCAGCGTGTCCGACAGGTACTACGAGCAGTACTTC.

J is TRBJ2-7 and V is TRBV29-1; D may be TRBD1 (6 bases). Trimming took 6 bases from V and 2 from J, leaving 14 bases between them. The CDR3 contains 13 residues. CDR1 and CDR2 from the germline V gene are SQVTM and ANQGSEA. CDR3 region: CSVQGRMTYEQYF. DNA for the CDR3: TGCAGCGTACAGGGCAGGATGACCTACGAGCAGTACTTC.

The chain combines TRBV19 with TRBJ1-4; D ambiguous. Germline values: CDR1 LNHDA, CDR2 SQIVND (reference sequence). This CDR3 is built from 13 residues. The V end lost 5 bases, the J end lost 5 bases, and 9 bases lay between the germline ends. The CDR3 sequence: CASSYTLNEKLFF. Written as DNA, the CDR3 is TGTGCCAGTAGTTACACACTAAATGAAAAACTGTTTTTT.

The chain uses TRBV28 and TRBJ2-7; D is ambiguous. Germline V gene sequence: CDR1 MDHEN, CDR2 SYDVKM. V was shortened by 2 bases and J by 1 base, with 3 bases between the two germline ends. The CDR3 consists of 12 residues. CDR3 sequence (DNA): TGTGCCAGCAGTTTAGCGTCCTACGAGCAGTACTTC. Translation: CASSLASYEQYF.